Below are 29 T cell receptor beta chains sequenced from a single sample in a study of T cell repertoires in cytomegalovirus infection. MiXCR, run by TCRdb on the reads, gives a single entry per CDR3 protein. The sample holds about 360,000 distinct CDR3 sequences, 15% to 20% seen once. Sequenced: PBMCs. Receptor source: a human donor in good health (CMV status not recorded). Some clones in this sample may be carry-over from other donors' samples.

This clonotype showed up many times. One end of the junction does not line up with germline, which may come from a read error. This chain links TRBV7-6 with TRBJ1-5; D remains ambiguous. The CDR3 covers 18 residues. Germline CDR1 reads SGHVS; CDR2 reads FNYEAQ. CDR3 in amino acids: CASTLPPLPLGRPQPQHF. The CDR3 DNA reads as TGTGCCAGCACCTTACCCCCGCTCCCTCTCGGACGTCCTCAGCCCCAGCATTTT.

The sample holds many counts of this clonotype. The chain is built from TRBV7-9 and TRBJ1-2, with 8 bases identical to TRBD1. V was pared by 3 bases and J by 5 bases, with 5 bases of the junction left unmatched. Per germline, CDR1 SEHNR and CDR2 FQNEAQ (reference sequence). The CDR3 runs to 14 residues. The CDR3 DNA follows: TGTGCCAGCAGCTTCTGGGACAGGTATTATGGCTACACCTTC. Its protein is CASSFWDRYYGYTF.

This clonotype has more than one count but fewer than ten. The chain combines TRBV18 with TRBJ2-3; 8 bases align to TRBD1. CDR3 size: 16 residues. Trimming cost V 2 bases and J 2 bases; bases outside gene matches: 6. The germline CDR1 and CDR2 sequences are KGHSH and LQKENI. CDR3 sequence (DNA): TGTGCCAGCTCACCAAGGAACCAGGGGGCCACAGATACGCAGTATTTT. Its protein is CASSPRNQGATDTQYF. Using reference TRBV18 and TRBJ2-3 for the parts outside the CDR3, the full variable domain is NAGVMQNPRHLVRRRGQEARLRCSPMKGHSHVYWYRQLPEEGLKFMVYLQKENIIDESGMPKERFSAEFPKEGPSILRIQQVVRGDSAAYFCASSPRNQGATDTQYFGPGTRLTVL.

This clonotype was detected ten times or more. The V and J genes are TRBV28 and TRBJ2-1, with 10 positions matching TRBD2. Looked up from germline, CDR1 is MDHEN and CDR2 is SYDVKM. The CDR3 is made up of 15 amino acids. V shed 6 bases and J 4 bases; nucleotides not matched to a gene: 6. The CDR3 coding sequence is TGTGCCAGCAGATTTAGCGGGGGGCTATACAATGAGCAGTTCTTC. Its protein is CASRFSGGLYNEQFF.

The CDR3 here is CTPNGGDRGITEAFF. The CDR3 DNA is TGCACCCCAAATGGTGGGGACAGGGGAATCACTGAAGCTTTCTTT. The chain links TRBV20-1 to TRBJ1-1, with 10 bases identical to TRBD1. Germline V lookup: CDR1 DFQATT, CDR2 SNEGSKA (reference sequence). This CDR3 is built from 15 residues.

The chain carries TRBV7-7 and TRBJ2-3, with 9 nucleotides matching TRBD2. CDR3 length: 15 amino acids. CDR1 and CDR2 from the germline V gene are SSHAT and FNYEAQ (reference sequence). V trimming: 5 bases; J trimming: 6 bases; junction bases outside the gene matches: 9. CDR3 nucleotides: TGTGCCAGCAGCGCCGGACTCGCGGGGGGGGATACGCAGTATTTT. Protein product: CASSAGLAGGDTQYF.

This clonotype was counted at least ten times. The rearrangement uses TRBV7-2 and TRBJ1-6; D ambiguous. Trimming took off 7 bases at V and 0 bases at J, with 7 bases between the two ends. There are 14 residues in the CDR3. Germline V gene data show CDR1 as SGHTA and CDR2 as FQGNSA. Here the CDR3 reads CASKLSSYNSPLHF. The DNA for the CDR3 is TGTGCCAGCAAGTTGAGCTCCTATAATTCACCCCTCCACTTT.

A few counts support this clonotype. The CDR3 here is CASKRGGSGELFF. Written as DNA, the CDR3 is TGTGCCAGCAAGCGGGGAGGATCCGGGGAGCTGTTTTTT. The chain combines TRBV6-2 or TRBV6-3 with TRBJ2-2, with 7 bases identical to TRBD2. This CDR3 contains 13 residues. Germline loops: CDR1 MNHEY, CDR2 SVGEGT. J gave up 6 bases and V 7 bases, and 5 bases lay outside the gene matches.

This clonotype was seen at least ten times. The chain is built from TRBV12-3 or TRBV12-4 and TRBJ1-2; D remains unclear. CDR3 size: 13 residues. Trimming pared 6 bases from V and 5 bases from J, leaving 13 bases between. CDR3 amino acids: CASRGLTPYGYTF. As DNA, the CDR3 is TGTGCCAGCAGGGGTCTAACGCCGTATGGCTACACCTTC.

The V call is TRBV24-1, the J call TRBJ2-3; 7 positions agree with TRBD2. The CDR3 covers 17 residues. Trimming at V came to 5 bases and at J to 0 bases, leaving 10 bases not matched to a gene. CDR1 is KGHDR, CDR2 SFDVKD, per germline. For the CDR3, the DNA is TGTGCCACCAGTGCCCCGCAGCGGGGAGGGAGCACAGATACGCAGTATTTT. As protein: CATSAPQRGGSTDTQYF.

This clonotype was found many times. This rearrangement joins TRBV7-2 to TRBJ2-1, with TRBD2 matching 7 bases. The CDR3 extends over 16 amino acids. Germline V gene lookup returns CDR1 SGHTA and CDR2 FQGNSA. V shed 1 base and J 5 bases; nucleotides not matched to a gene: 8. The CDR3 DNA reads as TGTGCCAGCAGCTTAGGGGGGGGAGGGCCGCACAATGAGCAGTTCTTC. Its protein product is CASSLGGGGPHNEQFF.

V is TRBV12-3 or TRBV12-4 and J is TRBJ1-4; no clear D. V was cut by 1 base and J by 4 bases, with 7 bases left in between. The CDR3 is made up of 14 amino acids. Here the CDR3 reads CASSLGSYNEKLFF. The CDR3 DNA reads as TGTGCCAGCAGTTTAGGCAGTTATAATGAAAAACTGTTTTTT.

The table lists this clonotype with many counts. The rearrangement uses TRBV7-2 and TRBJ1-1, with D unresolved. The CDR3 totals 14 residues. V dropped 3 bases and J dropped 2 bases, with 10 bases sitting between them. The V gene's germline CDR1 is SGHTA and CDR2 FQGNSA. The CDR3 protein is CASSFSRRNTEAFF. The CDR3 region has the DNA TGTGCCAGCAGCTTCTCAAGGCGAAACACTGAAGCTTTCTTT.

Concerning this clonotype itself: Just one base apart from a much larger clone, this may be a read error. V gene TRBV7-2 combines with J gene TRBJ2-1; 8 nucleotides match TRBD2. CDR1 is SGHTA and CDR2 is FQGNSA in the germline V gene. Germline trimming cut 5 bases from V and 9 bases from J; bases unmatched to any gene: 9. This CDR3 is built from 14 residues. The CDR3 bases are TGTGCCAGCAGCCCCGAGCGGGGGAGGGGTGAGCAGTTCTTC. It specifies CASSPERGRGEQFF. The full variable domain, rest sourced from reference TRBV7-2 and TRBJ2-1, is GAGVSQSPSNKVTEKGKDVELRCDPISGHTALYWYRQSLGQGLEFLIYFQGNSAPDKSGLPSDRFSAERTGGSVSTLTIQRTQQEDSAVYLCASSPERGRGEQFFGPGTRLTVL.

This rearrangement joins TRBV19 to TRBJ1-2; 10 bases are a match to TRBD1. In germline, CDR1 is LNHDA, CDR2 SQIVND (reference sequence). The V and J ends lost 5 bases and 6 bases, in that order; junction bases with no gene match: 15. The CDR3 extends over 17 amino acids. In DNA, the CDR3 is TGTGCCAGTAGTCCGGGACAGGGGCCCCGTTTTCCCCATGGCTACACCTTC. It encodes CASSPGQGPRFPHGYTF.

This clonotype was observed a handful of times. V and J are TRBV5-5 and TRBJ1-4; D may be TRBD1 (5 bases). CDR1 is SGHKS and CDR2 is YYEKEE in the germline V gene (reference sequence). The CDR3 contains 13 residues. The germline V and J ends were trimmed by 7 bases and 10 bases, with 17 bases remaining between them. In DNA form, the CDR3 reads TGTGCCAGCGTCGAACCTTCCACAGGAAAACTGTTTTTT. Its translation is CASVEPSTGKLFF.

This clonotype was found a few times. The chain carries TRBV7-9 and TRBJ2-7; no clear D. Trimming removed 2 bases from V and 2 bases from J, with 10 bases in between. The CDR3 covers 14 residues. Germline CDR1 and CDR2: SEHNR and FQNEAQ (reference sequence). In DNA, the CDR3 is TGTGCCAGCAGCTTACCGGCCCCTACCTACGAGCAGTACTTC. Residues: CASSLPAPTYEQYF.

This clonotype was recorded many times. V is TRBV7-2 and J is TRBJ2-1; D call uncertain. Trimming pared 2 bases from V and 5 bases from J, leaving 10 bases between. Germline-derived CDR1 and CDR2 are SGHTA and FQGNSA. The CDR3 has 14 amino acids. The CDR3 DNA reads TGTGCCAGCAGCTTACAACCTAGGGACAATGAGCAGTTCTTC. It yields the protein CASSLQPRDNEQFF.

Only a few counts were recorded for this clonotype. The rearrangement uses TRBV2 and TRBJ2-5, with a weak D call TRBD2 (6 bases). Germline CDR1 and CDR2: SNHLY and FYNNEI. V lost 3 bases and J lost 1, with 15 bases in between. This CDR3 has 16 amino acids. DNA for the CDR3: TGTGCCAGCAGTGATTTGCGGGGTAGGACCCAAGAGACCCAGTACTTC. This codes for CASSDLRGRTQETQYF.

This sequence joins TRBV29-1 and TRBJ2-3, with 8 bases fitting TRBD2. Germline loops: CDR1 SQVTM, CDR2 ANQGSEA. With 4 bases clipped from V and 6 bases from J, the junction kept 6 bases outside the gene matches. The CDR3 length is 13 residues. The CDR3 loop reads CSVVPGGGDTQYF. DNA for the CDR3: TGCAGCGTTGTTCCGGGAGGGGGGGATACGCAGTATTTT.

This clonotype was seen ten or more times. V usage is TRBV7-2 and J usage is TRBJ2-7; TRBD1 agrees at 7 bases. The CDR3 sequence is 14 residues long. J was trimmed by 0 bases and V by 5 bases; bases with no gene match: 4. CDR1 is SGHTA and CDR2 is FQGNSA in the germline V gene. The CDR3 DNA reads as TGTGCCAGCAGCCCAGGACAGGCCTCCTACGAGCAGTACTTC. As protein: CASSPGQASYEQYF.

The CDR3: CASSPVLEGQGQETQYF. The CDR3 DNA reads as TGTGCCAGCTCACCAGTTCTCGAGGGACAGGGTCAAGAGACCCAGTACTTC. The chain combines TRBV18 with TRBJ2-5, with 9 positions matching TRBD1. This CDR3 spans 17 amino acids. V gave up 2 bases and J gave up 2 bases; unmatched junction bases: 9. Germline loops: CDR1 KGHSH, CDR2 LQKENI.

This clonotype has just a few counts. V is TRBV28 and J is TRBJ1-1, with D unclear. CDR3 size: 14 residues. V shed 3 bases and J shed 5 bases, with 13 bases lying between them. Germline V CDR1 and CDR2: MDHEN, SYDVKM. The CDR3 loop reads CASSLFRFGTEAFF. CDR3 DNA: TGTGCCAGCAGTTTGTTTCGTTTTGGAACTGAAGCTTTCTTT.

V gene TRBV5-1 combines with J gene TRBJ2-7; 8 nucleotides line up with TRBD1. Germline CDR1 SGHRS, CDR2 YFSETQ. V was clipped by 4 bases and J by 4 bases; unmatched bases: 7. The CDR3 is 14 amino acids. CDR3 DNA: TGCGCCAGCAGCCTAAGGACAGGGCGGTACGAGCAGTACTTC. Its protein is CASSLRTGRYEQYF. The full variable domain, in which reference TRBV5-1 and TRBJ2-7 provide the parts outside the CDR3, is KAGVTQTPRYLIKTRGQQVTLSCSPISGHRSVSWYQQTPGQGLQFLFEYFSETQRNKGNFPGRFSGRQFSNSRSEMNVSTLELGDSALYLCASSLRTGRYEQYFGPGTRLTVT.

The chain couples TRBV2 to TRBJ2-3; D possibly corresponds to TRBD2 (6 bases). CDR1 and CDR2 (germline): SNHLY, FYNNEI. The CDR3 spans 14 residues. The V end lost 10 bases, the J end lost 1 base, and 15 bases lay between the germline ends. The CDR3 reads CATNRPGGTDTQYF. The CDR3 DNA sequence: TGTGCCACCAACCGCCCGGGAGGCACAGATACGCAGTATTTT. Combining the CDR3 with reference TRBV2 and TRBJ2-3 gives the whole variable domain EPEVTQTPSHQVTQMGQEVILRCVPISNHLYFYWYRQILGQKVEFLVSFYNNEISEKSEIFDDQFSVERPDGSNFTLKIRSTKLEDSAMYFCATNRPGGTDTQYFGPGTRLTVL.

This clonotype turned up a few times. The chain carries TRBV5-5 and TRBJ1-3; TRBD1 might be the D (6 bases). This CDR3 region has 16 residues. Looked up from germline, CDR1 is SGHKS and CDR2 is YYEKEE (reference sequence). The V end lost 4 bases, the J end lost 4 bases, and 18 bases lay between the germline ends. The CDR3 bases are TGTGCCAGCAGCACCTCGGGGGCCCAGAGGGGAAACACCATATATTTT. Its translation is CASSTSGAQRGNTIYF.

This rearrangement joins TRBV14 to TRBJ2-3, with 7 bases matching TRBD2. The CDR3 runs 14 residues. Germline CDR1 SGHDN, CDR2 FVKESK. Germline trimming cut 4 bases from V and 2 bases from J; bases unmatched to any gene: 3. The CDR3 reads CASSPAGVTDTQYF. In nucleotides, the CDR3 is TGTGCCAGCAGCCCGGCGGGGGTCACAGATACGCAGTATTTT.

This clonotype was seen ten or more times. The chain recombines TRBV19 with TRBJ2-4, with D perhaps matching TRBD1 (6 bases). Germline CDR1 and CDR2: LNHDA and SQIVND (reference sequence). The CDR3 contains 13 residues. Deletions cut 6 bases from V and 5 bases from J, with 11 bases between. CDR3 sequence (DNA): TGTGCCAGTAGCGCGGACAGACAAAACATTCAGTACTTC. Its protein product is CASSADRQNIQYF. Together with reference TRBV19 and TRBJ2-4, the CDR3 gives the full variable domain: DGGITQSPKYLFRKEGQNVTLSCEQNLNHDAMYWYRQDPGQGLRLIYYSQIVNDFQKGDIAEGYSVSREKKESFPLTVTSAQKNPTAFYLCASSADRQNIQYFGAGTRLSVL.

The table lists this clonotype with a few counts. The gene calls are TRBV2 and TRBJ1-6; no reliable D call. The CDR3 covers 11 residues. V dropped 7 bases and J dropped 7 bases, with 5 bases sitting between them. Per the germline V gene, CDR1 is SNHLY and CDR2 is FYNNEI. This CDR3 reads CASKRNSPLHF. The CDR3 DNA follows: TGTGCCAGCAAGAGGAATTCACCCCTCCACTTT.